This T cell receptor beta chain was captured in a study of blood T cell repertoires in COVID-19. Study information: The United States, Italy and Spain supplied acute and convalescent COVID-19 samples.

Across over 20 US areas, participants ranged in age from 18 to 89 years. Categorization into cohorts depended on clinical history that participants reported. For recovered donors of Cohort 3, there were two negative PCRs, clearance, or symptom resolution. The germline CDR1 and CDR2 sequences are LNHDA and SQIVND (reference sequence). The ends lost 3 bases at V and 6 bases at J; junction bases unmatched: 0. The CDR3 covers 12 residues. The method was immunoSEQ multiplex PCR; TCRdb's version includes in-frame clones alone and lacks a portion of them. The sample yields under 200,000 clones, 88% seen once.

This sequence originates from a woman aged 45-65 years who had recovered from COVID-19. V usage is TRBV19 and J usage is TRBJ1-1; TRBD1 aligns across 8 bases. Sample: PBMCs or T cells enriched from blood (not recorded which). The CDR3 DNA sequence: TGTGCCAGTAGTATGGACAGGGCTGAAGCTTTCTTT. This codes for CASSMDRAEAFF.